These 32 T cell receptor beta chains share one sample of origin, sequenced in a study of cytomegalovirus exposure and HLA in healthy donors. With 60 Vbeta and 13 Jbeta primers, the PCR was carried out. Some clones are missing from TCRdb's copy, which holds only in-frame ones; the method was immunoSEQ multiplex PCR. The sample carries about 70,000 clones, about nine tenths recorded once. Sequencing input: PBMCs. These receptors all stem from a woman in her 30s in good health and CMV-seronegative.

The V and J genes are TRBV28 and TRBJ2-7, with D tentatively TRBD1 (5 bases). With 6 bases removed from V and 4 bases from J, the gap between germline ends came to 22 bases. CDR1 is MDHEN and CDR2 is SYDVKM in the germline V gene. This CDR3 has 16 residues. Here the CDR3 DNA reads TGTGCCAGCAGCACCGACAGAGCCTTTTATTTGTACGAGCAGTACTTC. This sequence encodes CASSTDRAFYLYEQYF.

A single count supports this clone. J is TRBJ2-7 and V is TRBV12-5; TRBD1 aligns across 7 bases. CDR1 LGHNT and CDR2 FRNRAP come from the germline V gene. V gave up 5 bases and J gave up 6 bases; unmatched junction bases: 19. The CDR3 spans 17 residues. The CDR3: CASGLSGSQGKRGEQYF. The CDR3 nucleotides are TGTGCTAGTGGTCTCTCAGGCTCACAGGGGAAAAGAGGCGAGCAGTACTTC.

There are a few counts of this clone. The chain has TRBV28 and TRBJ2-5, with D possibly TRBD2 on 5 matching bases. This CDR3 has 14 residues. The V gene lost 3 bases and the J gene lost 1 base, with 9 bases spanning the gap. Germline CDR1 is MDHEN and CDR2 is SYDVKM. CDR3 residues: CASSFGLVQETQYF. Written as DNA, the CDR3 is TGTGCCAGCAGTTTCGGACTCGTCCAAGAGACCCAGTACTTC.

The V and J genes are TRBV7-3 and TRBJ2-1; 7 bases are shared with TRBD2. From germline, CDR1 is SGHTA and CDR2 FQGTGA. V was clipped by 5 bases and J by 0 bases; unmatched bases: 10. The CDR3 sequence is 17 residues long. Written as DNA, the CDR3 is TGTGCCAGCAGCCATGATGAACTAGCGAGCTCCTACAATGAGCAGTTCTTC. Residues: CASSHDELASSYNEQFF.

The rearrangement links TRBV6-1 to TRBJ2-7; tentative D call: TRBD2 (7 bases). Germline CDR1 MNHNS, CDR2 SASEGT. Trimming shortened V by 7 bases and J by 5 bases, and 15 bases separated the two germline ends. The CDR3 is 13 amino acids. In DNA, the CDR3 is TGTGCCAGCATTGAGGGAGGGGGGGACGAGCAGTACTTC. This encodes CASIEGGGDEQYF.

In the case of this clone: Other DNA sequences in the same sample also yield this CDR3. This rearrangement joins TRBV11-2 to TRBJ1-1; D uncertain. Trimming removed 5 bases at V and 0 bases at J, with 7 bases between. CDR3 length equals 13 residues. From germline, CDR1 is SGHAT and CDR2 FQNNGV. The CDR3 region is CASSLQLNTEAFF. In DNA form, the CDR3 reads TGTGCCAGCAGCCTTCAGTTGAACACTGAAGCTTTCTTT.

A note on this clone: The CDR3 end shows no conserved phenylalanine or tryptophan, and so a read error is likely. The genes are TRBV10-3 and TRBJ2-7; 7 bases are shared with TRBD2. Germline trimming cut 3 bases from V and 7 bases from J; bases unmatched to any gene: 9. CDR1 ENHRY and CDR2 SYGVKD come from the germline V gene. The CDR3 spans 14 residues. The CDR3 protein is CAISDSAGVGEQYL. CDR3 in DNA: TGTGCCATCAGTGATTCGGCGGGAGTGGGAGAGCAGTACCTC.

CDR3 coding DNA: TGTGCCAGCAGCCAAGGGGTGAGGGGCTACACCTTC. Amino acids: CASSQGVRGYTF. The rearrangement links TRBV14 to TRBJ1-2; D unresolved. This CDR3 region has 12 residues. The V gene lost 1 base and the J gene lost 8 bases, with 8 bases spanning the gap. CDR1 and CDR2 from the germline V gene are SGHDN and FVKESK.

V usage is TRBV5-1 and J usage is TRBJ2-5, with 10 bases matching TRBD1. The V segment lost 5 bases and the J segment 4 bases; nucleotides outside the gene matches: 5. This CDR3 contains 14 residues. CDR1 and CDR2 (germline): SGHRS, YFSETQ. The chain's CDR3 is CASSGTGVLETQYF. The CDR3 bases are TGCGCCAGCAGTGGGACAGGGGTGTTAGAGACCCAGTACTTC.

This sequence joins TRBV5-4 and TRBJ1-2; 9 bases match TRBD1. V shed 4 bases, J shed 4 bases, and the junction held 5 bases outside the gene matches. The CDR3 runs 14 residues. Looked up from germline, CDR1 is SGHNT and CDR2 is YYREEE (reference sequence). This chain's CDR3 is CASSLDRGTYGYTF. The CDR3 DNA follows: TGTGCCAGCAGCCTGGACAGGGGAACCTATGGCTACACCTTC.

The gene calls are TRBV2 and TRBJ1-4; 7 bases agree with TRBD1. Germline V gene lookup returns CDR1 SNHLY and CDR2 FYNNEI. Trimming cost V 9 bases and J 6 bases; bases outside gene matches: 7. CDR3 size: 13 residues. The CDR3: CARTGGTDEKLFF. The DNA of the CDR3 is TGTGCCAGGACGGGGGGGACAGATGAAAAACTGTTTTTT.

The CDR3 region has the DNA TGTGCCTGGAGACAGGGGGCTAACTATGGCTACACCTTC. Translated, it gives CAWRQGANYGYTF. This chain uses TRBV30 with TRBJ1-2; 8 bases line up with TRBD1. The CDR3 extends over 13 amino acids. The V gene end was trimmed by 3 bases and the J gene end by 0 bases; junction bases not matched to a gene: 0. Germline V lookup: CDR1 GTSNPN, CDR2 SVGIG (reference sequence).

This clone was seen a handful of times. The chain employs TRBV6-1 and TRBJ1-4; TRBD1 agrees at 9 bases. The CDR3 consists of 15 residues. The V and J ends lost 2 bases and 6 bases, in that order; junction bases with no gene match: 4. Germline CDR1 reads MNHNS; CDR2 reads SASEGT. The CDR3: CASSETGGGYEKLFF. In DNA form, the CDR3 reads TGTGCCAGCAGTGAAACAGGGGGCGGTTATGAAAAACTGTTTTTT.

This chain uses TRBV28 with TRBJ2-7; 11 bases are shared with TRBD2. V lost 6 bases, J lost 5 bases, and 9 bases stayed unmatched. CDR1 is MDHEN and CDR2 is SYDVKM in the germline V gene. This CDR3 has 15 residues. The CDR3 protein is CASSPPTSGSHEQYF. In DNA, the CDR3 is TGTGCCAGCAGCCCCCCCACTAGCGGGAGCCACGAGCAGTACTTC.

CDR3 coding DNA: TGTGCCAGCGGTGTAGCGGAGTCCTACGAGCAGTACTTC. This sequence encodes CASGVAESYEQYF. The rearrangement uses TRBV25-1 and TRBJ2-7; maybe TRBD2 (6 bases). Trimming stripped 8 bases from V and 1 base from J, with 12 bases between. Germline V gene lookup returns CDR1 MGHDK and CDR2 SYGVNS. The CDR3 length is 13 residues.

V and J are TRBV19 and TRBJ1-4, with 7 bases aligning to TRBD1. Looked up from germline, CDR1 is LNHDA and CDR2 is SQIVND (reference sequence). The CDR3 extends over 15 amino acids. With V trimmed by 6 bases and J by 3 bases, 7 bases remained unmatched. The CDR3, as DNA: TGTGCCAGTAGACCCAGGGGGGTGGCTAATGAAAAACTGTTTTTT. This gives the protein CASRPRGVANEKLFF.

The chain employs TRBV28 and TRBJ2-7; 8 bases are shared with TRBD1. The germline gives CDR1 MDHEN, CDR2 SYDVKM. The junction had 9 bases not matched to a gene; V was cut back by 6 bases and J by 5 bases. The CDR3 covers 14 residues. For the CDR3, the DNA is TGTGCCAGCAGCTCACCGGGACAGGTGGACGAGCAGTACTTC. Residues: CASSSPGQVDEQYF.

The genes are TRBV25-1 and TRBJ1-5; TRBD1 agrees at 7 bases. Looked up from germline, CDR1 is MGHDK and CDR2 is SYGVNS. The CDR3 contains 15 residues. J lost 7 bases, V lost 1 base, and 7 bases had no gene match. CDR3 protein: CASSESGTEEQPQHF. The CDR3 DNA follows: TGTGCCAGCAGTGAATCCGGGACAGAGGAACAGCCCCAGCATTTT.

The rearrangement links TRBV11-1 to TRBJ2-3, with 8 bases identical to TRBD2. The length of the CDR3 is 13 residues. Germline CDR1 reads SGHAT; CDR2 reads FQDESV (reference sequence). Germline trimming cut 6 bases from V and 4 bases from J; bases unmatched to any gene: 3. DNA of the CDR3: TGTGCCAGCAGGGGGCGGGAGGCAGATACGCAGTATTTT. Amino acid sequence: CASRGREADTQYF.

This chain joins TRBV5-1 and TRBJ1-1; TRBD1 agrees at 9 bases. The CDR3 spans 17 residues. CDR1 and CDR2 from the germline V gene are SGHRS and YFSETQ. The V and J ends lost 0 bases and 1 base, in that order; junction bases with no gene match: 7. The CDR3 sequence is CASSLALLTGGNTEAFF. As DNA, the CDR3 is TGCGCCAGCAGCTTGGCCCTCCTGACAGGGGGGAACACTGAAGCTTTCTTT.

This sequence joins TRBV20-1 and TRBJ1-1; D call uncertain. The ends were cut back, 6 bases at V and 12 bases at J, with 17 bases in the middle. CDR1 is DFQATT, CDR2 SNEGSKA, per germline (reference sequence). The CDR3 totals 11 residues. The CDR3 nucleotides are TGCAGTGCGAGAAAGACCCCGCGGTCTTTCTTT. This sequence encodes CSARKTPRSFF.

The chain links TRBV4-3 to TRBJ2-3, with 7 bases aligning to TRBD2. The CDR3 has 18 residues. The ends lost 0 bases at V and 4 bases at J; junction bases unmatched: 13. Germline-derived CDR1 and CDR2 are LGHNA and YSLEER. CDR3 in amino acids: CASSQDLLVAGPPDTQYF. The CDR3 nucleotides are TGCGCCAGCAGCCAAGATCTGTTGGTAGCGGGTCCCCCAGATACGCAGTATTTT.

The chain employs TRBV7-9 and TRBJ1-1; D uncertain. In germline, CDR1 is SEHNR, CDR2 FQNEAQ (reference sequence). The germline V and J ends were trimmed by 5 bases and 3 bases, with 13 bases remaining between them. This CDR3 has 14 residues. The CDR3 DNA reads as TGTGCCAGCAGCCGGAGCGGTCGCTACACTGAAGCTTTCTTT. Protein product: CASSRSGRYTEAFF.

The J gene is TRBJ2-3, the V gene TRBV12-5; 12 bases are a match to TRBD2. Looked up from germline, CDR1 is LGHNT and CDR2 is FRNRAP. This CDR3 is 19 amino acids long. The V and J ends lost 3 bases and 1 base, in that order; junction bases with no gene match: 11. The CDR3 nucleotides are TGTGCTAGTGGTTTTTCTGGGGCTAGCGGGAGGGCGGGCACAGATACGCAGTATTTT. Residues: CASGFSGASGRAGTDTQYF.

The chain recombines TRBV5-1 with TRBJ2-3; D remains unclear. There are 15 residues in the CDR3. In germline, CDR1 is SGHRS, CDR2 YFSETQ. Trimming stripped 0 bases from V and 6 bases from J, with 14 bases between. The CDR3 nucleotides read TGCGCCAGCAGCTTGGGGCTAGGATCCTGGGATACGCAGTATTTT. It codes for CASSLGLGSWDTQYF.

This chain joins TRBV18 and TRBJ2-3, with D possibly TRBD1 on 6 matching bases. CDR1 and CDR2 from the germline V gene are KGHSH and LQKENI. The germline V and J ends were trimmed by 6 bases and 2 bases, with 12 bases remaining between them. The CDR3 loop spans 14 amino acids. CDR3 protein: CASSSQGLTDTQYF. DNA of the CDR3: TGTGCCAGCTCTTCCCAGGGGCTCACAGATACGCAGTATTTT.

V is TRBV7-2 and J is TRBJ1-5, with TRBD1 matching over 10 bases. CDR1 and CDR2 from the germline V gene are SGHTA and FQGNSA. The V gene end was trimmed by 2 bases and the J gene end by 4 bases; junction bases not matched to a gene: 2. The length of the CDR3 is 15 residues. The CDR3 DNA sequence: TGTGCCAGCAGCTTAATGGGACAGGGGAATCAGCCCCAGCATTTT. Its translation: CASSLMGQGNQPQHF. Full variable domain (remainder filled in from reference TRBV7-2 and TRBJ1-5): GAGVSQSPSNKVTEKGKDVELRCDPISGHTALYWYRQSLGQGLEFLIYFQGNSAPDKSGLPSDRFSAERTGGSVSTLTIQRTQQEDSAVYLCASSLMGQGNQPQHFGDGTRLSIL.

This sequence joins TRBV28 and TRBJ2-7; the match to TRBD2 covers 14 bases. This CDR3 has 16 amino acids. V shed 4 bases and J 6 bases; nucleotides not matched to a gene: 8. In germline, CDR1 is MDHEN, CDR2 SYDVKM. The CDR3 bases are TGTGCCAGCAGTTCTGGACTAGCGGGAGGAGGTGGCGAGCAGTACTTC. This translates into CASSSGLAGGGGEQYF.

The chain carries TRBV5-4 and TRBJ2-7; the match to TRBD1 covers 9 bases. This CDR3 has 14 residues. Germline CDR1 reads SGHNT; CDR2 reads YYREEE (reference sequence). The V and J ends lost 5 bases and 6 bases, in that order; junction bases with no gene match: 9. The CDR3 sequence is CASRSRNRGPEQYF. Here the CDR3 DNA reads TGTGCCAGCAGGAGCCGGAACAGGGGGCCCGAGCAGTACTTC.

The CDR3 protein is CASSLSAGLNEQFF. CDR3 nucleotide sequence: TGTGCCAGCAGCTTAAGCGCGGGGCTCAATGAGCAGTTCTTC. The rearrangement joins TRBV7-9 to TRBJ2-1, with a tentative D call TRBD2 (6 bases). The CDR3 extends over 14 amino acids. Germline lookup yields CDR1 SEHNR and CDR2 FQNEAQ (reference sequence). V was clipped by 2 bases and J by 6 bases, with 11 bases between them.

The J gene is TRBJ2-3, the V gene TRBV2; 7 bases line up with TRBD2. This CDR3 is 16 amino acids long. The ends lost 3 bases at V and 1 base at J; junction bases unmatched: 7. Germline lookup yields CDR1 SNHLY and CDR2 FYNNEI. CDR3 loop: CASSEGGRGGTDTQYF. The CDR3, as DNA: TGTGCCAGCAGTGAGGGAGGGAGAGGGGGCACAGATACGCAGTATTTT.

This clone was seen more than once but under ten times. The chain is built from TRBV4-2 and TRBJ2-7; 8 bases fit TRBD2. Trimming at V came to 7 bases and at J to 6 bases, leaving 17 bases not matched to a gene. The germline V gene encodes CDR1 LGHNA and CDR2 YNFKEQ. CDR3 length equals 16 residues. The CDR3 loop is CASTPRGAGEITEQYF. CDR3 sequence (DNA): TGTGCCAGCACCCCCCGGGGAGCGGGAGAGATAACCGAGCAGTACTTC.